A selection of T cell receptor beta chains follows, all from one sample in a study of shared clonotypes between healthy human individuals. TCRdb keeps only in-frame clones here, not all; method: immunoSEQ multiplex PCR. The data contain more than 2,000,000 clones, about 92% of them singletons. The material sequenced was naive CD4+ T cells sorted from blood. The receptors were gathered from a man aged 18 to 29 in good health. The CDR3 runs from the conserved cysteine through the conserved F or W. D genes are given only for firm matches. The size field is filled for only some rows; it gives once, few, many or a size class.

CDR3aa: CASSELGGRSSYNEQFF; CDR3nt: TGTGCCAGCAGTGAATTGGGAGGCAGGAGCTCATACAATGAGCAGTTCTTC; j_gene: TRBJ2-1; abundance: -; v_gene: TRBV25-1; d_gene: -; len: 17
CDR3aa: CASSSGGKETQYF; CDR3nt: TGTGCCAGCAGCTCGGGGGGGAAAGAGACCCAGTACTTC; j_gene: TRBJ2-5; abundance: -; v_gene: TRBV19; d_gene: TRBD2; len: 13
CDR3aa: CASKFGTGNTEAFF; CDR3nt: TGTGCCAGCAAGTTTGGGACAGGGAACACTGAAGCTTTCTTT; j_gene: TRBJ1-1; abundance: -; v_gene: TRBV6-1; d_gene: TRBD1; len: 14
CDR3aa: CASSLSSPGSYEQYF; CDR3nt: TGTGCCAGCAGCTTAAGTTCCCCGGGCTCCTACGAGCAGTACTTC; j_gene: TRBJ2-7; abundance: -; v_gene: TRBV11-2; d_gene: -; len: 15
CDR3aa: CASSSAGGALAKNIQYF; CDR3nt: TGTGCCAGCAGTTCCGCAGGGGGTGCCCTAGCCAAAAACATTCAGTACTTC; j_gene: TRBJ2-4; abundance: -; v_gene: TRBV28; d_gene: TRBD1; len: 17
CDR3aa: CASTHREGGNQPQHF; CDR3nt: TGTGCCAGCACTCACAGGGAAGGAGGCAATCAGCCCCAGCATTTT; j_gene: TRBJ1-5; abundance: few; v_gene: TRBV6-1; d_gene: -; len: 15
CDR3aa: CASRRTGTKGETQYF; CDR3nt: TGTGCCAGCAGGCGAACCGGGACAAAGGGAGAGACCCAGTACTTC; j_gene: TRBJ2-5; abundance: -; v_gene: TRBV6-5; d_gene: -; len: 15
CDR3aa: CASSLDAGIQYF; CDR3nt: TGCGCCAGCAGCTTGGATGCGGGGATACAGTACTTC; j_gene: TRBJ2-7; abundance: -; v_gene: TRBV5-1; d_gene: -; len: 12
CDR3aa: CASSVASRTDTQYF; CDR3nt: TGTGCCAGCAGCGTAGCTTCGCGGACAGATACGCAGTATTTT; j_gene: TRBJ2-3; abundance: -; v_gene: TRBV9; d_gene: -; len: 14
CDR3aa: CASSYQGPEAFF; CDR3nt: TGTGCCAGCAGTTATCAGGGTCCTGAAGCTTTCTTT; j_gene: TRBJ1-1; abundance: once; v_gene: TRBV6-5; d_gene: -; len: 12
CDR3aa: CASSEEAGYGYTF; CDR3nt: TGTGCCAGCAGCGAGGAAGCAGGCTATGGCTACACCTTC; j_gene: TRBJ1-2; abundance: -; v_gene: TRBV7-2; d_gene: -; len: 13
CDR3aa: CASSLAPGTKKETQYF; CDR3nt: TGTGCCAGCAGCTTAGCACCCGGGACTAAGAAAGAGACCCAGTACTTC; j_gene: TRBJ2-5; abundance: -; v_gene: TRBV7-2; d_gene: TRBD2; len: 16
CDR3aa: CASSLAPTGRDGYTF; CDR3nt: TGCGCCAGCAGCTTGGCACCGACAGGGAGGGATGGCTACACCTTC; j_gene: TRBJ1-2; abundance: -; v_gene: TRBV5-1; d_gene: TRBD1; len: 15
CDR3aa: CASSEAGWTGSGQPQHF; CDR3nt: TGTGCCAGCAGTGAAGCCGGTTGGACAGGGTCAGGCCAGCCCCAGCATTTT; j_gene: TRBJ1-5; abundance: once; v_gene: TRBV2; d_gene: TRBD1; len: 17
CDR3aa: CASSEQGVAGANVLTF; CDR3nt: TGTGCCAGCAGTGAACAGGGAGTTGCCGGGGCCAACGTCCTGACTTTC; j_gene: TRBJ2-6; abundance: -; v_gene: TRBV2; d_gene: -; len: 16
CDR3aa: CASSQTPGSAQPQHF; CDR3nt: TGCGCCAGCAGCCAAACTCCAGGGTCGGCTCAGCCCCAGCATTTT; j_gene: TRBJ1-5; abundance: -; v_gene: TRBV5-1; d_gene: -; len: 15
CDR3aa: CASSEVEQYNSPLHF; CDR3nt: TGTGCCAGCAGTGAAGTGGAACAGTATAATTCACCCCTCCACTTT; j_gene: TRBJ1-6; abundance: -; v_gene: TRBV6-1; d_gene: -; len: 15
CDR3aa: CASSQGLAASSTDTQYF; CDR3nt: TGCGCCAGCAGCCAGGGACTAGCGGCATCTAGCACAGATACGCAGTATTTT; j_gene: TRBJ2-3; abundance: -; v_gene: TRBV4-3; d_gene: TRBD2; len: 17
CDR3aa: CAISESRIQGTDTDTQYF; CDR3nt: TGTGCCATCAGTGAGTCGAGAATCCAAGGGACCGACACAGATACGCAGTATTTT; j_gene: TRBJ2-3; abundance: -; v_gene: TRBV10-3; d_gene: -; len: 18
CDR3aa: CASSSTLRPANEKLFF; CDR3nt: TGTGCCAGCAGCTCCACCCTGAGACCAGCTAATGAAAAACTGTTTTTT; j_gene: TRBJ1-4; abundance: -; v_gene: TRBV7-9; d_gene: -; len: 16
CDR3aa: CASSSDPSGNTIYF; CDR3nt: TGTGCCAGCAGCTCAGATCCCTCTGGAAACACCATATATTTT; j_gene: TRBJ1-3; abundance: -; v_gene: TRBV5-4; d_gene: -; len: 14
CDR3aa: CASSPSDTQYF; CDR3nt: TGTGCCAGCAGCCCGTCGGATACGCAGTATTTT; j_gene: TRBJ2-3; abundance: -; v_gene: TRBV6-6; d_gene: -; len: 11
CDR3aa: CASSLSRAQETQYF; CDR3nt: TGTGCCAGCAGCTTGTCCAGGGCCCAAGAGACCCAGTACTTC; j_gene: TRBJ2-5; abundance: -; v_gene: TRBV5-4; d_gene: -; len: 14
CDR3aa: CASSENTLSYNSPLHF; CDR3nt: TGTGCCAGCAGTGAGAACACCCTCTCCTATAATTCACCCCTCCACTTT; j_gene: TRBJ1-6; abundance: -; v_gene: TRBV28; d_gene: -; len: 16
CDR3aa: CASSLIMNTEAFF; CDR3nt: TGTGCCAGCAGTCTAATTATGAACACTGAAGCTTTCTTT; j_gene: TRBJ1-1; abundance: -; v_gene: TRBV6-5; d_gene: -; len: 13
CDR3aa: CASSLALTGWEDEQYF; CDR3nt: TGTGCCAGCAGCTTAGCCTTGACAGGTTGGGAGGACGAGCAGTACTTC; j_gene: TRBJ2-7; abundance: -; v_gene: TRBV7-9; d_gene: -; len: 16
CDR3aa: CASSIRDRGYGYTF; CDR3nt: TGTGCCAGCAGCATTCGAGACAGGGGCTATGGCTACACCTTC; j_gene: TRBJ1-2; abundance: -; v_gene: TRBV13; d_gene: TRBD1; len: 14
CDR3aa: CAISETGGGETQYF; CDR3nt: TGTGCCATCAGTGAGACGGGAGGAGGGGAGACCCAGTACTTC; j_gene: TRBJ2-5; abundance: -; v_gene: TRBV10-3; d_gene: TRBD2; len: 14
CDR3aa: CASSLDSGTGGAGNYGYTF; CDR3nt: TGTGCCAGCAGCTTAGACTCCGGGACAGGGGGCGCGGGTAACTATGGCTACACCTTC; j_gene: TRBJ1-2; abundance: -; v_gene: TRBV7-2; d_gene: TRBD1; len: 19
CDR3aa: CASGYNEQFF; CDR3nt: TGTGCCAGCGGGTACAATGAGCAGTTCTTC; j_gene: TRBJ2-1; abundance: -; v_gene: TRBV5-6; d_gene: -; len: 10
CDR3aa: CASSVGGIYSGNTIYF; CDR3nt: TGTGCCAGCAGCGTTGGGGGGATTTACTCTGGAAACACCATATATTTT; j_gene: TRBJ1-3; abundance: -; v_gene: TRBV5-4; d_gene: -; len: 16
CDR3aa: CASSFANKVIYEQYF; CDR3nt: TGTGCCAGCAGTTTCGCTAACAAGGTGATTTACGAGCAGTACTTC; j_gene: TRBJ2-7; abundance: -; v_gene: TRBV28; d_gene: -; len: 15
CDR3aa: CASSRDSEAFF; CDR3nt: TGTGCCAGCAGCCGGGACTCTGAAGCTTTCTTT; j_gene: TRBJ1-1; abundance: -; v_gene: TRBV4-2; d_gene: -; len: 11
CDR3aa: CASSLETSYEQYF; CDR3nt: TGCGCCAGCAGCTTAGAGACCTCCTACGAGCAGTACTTC; j_gene: TRBJ2-7; abundance: -; v_gene: TRBV5-1; d_gene: -; len: 13
CDR3aa: CASRSGTPQETQYF; CDR3nt: TGTGCCAGCAGGTCCGGGACACCTCAAGAGACCCAGTACTTC; j_gene: TRBJ2-5; abundance: once; v_gene: TRBV2; d_gene: -; len: 14
CDR3aa: CASSLGVTPNLAFF; CDR3nt: TGTGCCAGCAGTTTAGGTGTGACACCAAACCTCGCTTTCTTT; j_gene: TRBJ1-1; abundance: once; v_gene: TRBV28; d_gene: -; len: 14
CDR3aa: CASNHRETGNTIYF; CDR3nt: TGTGCCAGCAATCACAGGGAGACTGGAAACACCATATATTTT; j_gene: TRBJ1-3; abundance: -; v_gene: TRBV2; d_gene: -; len: 14
CDR3aa: CAISGLTGKGVEQYF; CDR3nt: TGTGCCATCAGTGGGCTGACAGGCAAAGGGGTCGAGCAGTACTTC; j_gene: TRBJ2-7; abundance: -; v_gene: TRBV10-3; d_gene: -; len: 15
CDR3aa: CASSTGQGAGGYTF; CDR3nt: TGTGCCAGCAGTACTGGACAGGGGGCTGGTGGCTACACCTTC; j_gene: TRBJ1-2; abundance: once; v_gene: TRBV6-6; d_gene: TRBD1; len: 14
CDR3aa: CASNPSETQYF; CDR3nt: TGTGCCAGCAATCCGTCGGAGACCCAGTACTTC; j_gene: TRBJ2-5; abundance: -; v_gene: TRBV2; d_gene: -; len: 11
CDR3aa: CASSESQYGELFF; CDR3nt: TGTGCCAGCAGTGAAAGCCAGTACGGGGAGCTGTTTTTT; j_gene: TRBJ2-2; abundance: -; v_gene: TRBV6-1; d_gene: -; len: 13